A selection of T cell receptor beta chains follows, all from one sample in a study of early T cells in non-severe SARS-CoV-2 infection. MiXCR, run by TCRdb on the 5' RACE reads, gives a single entry per CDR3 protein. Of just under 65,000 distinct CDR3 sequences listed, approximately 10% are singletons. The starting material was whole blood, obtained at baseline. These receptor sequences come from an adult who was a healthcare worker with PCR-confirmed SARS-CoV-2 infection or an uninfected control (not recorded which). Each CDR3 is given with its conserved first and last residue. The D gene is left open where the match is weak. Clone size is stated in some rows and not others, as once, few, many or a class when expanded.

D gene: TRBD2; clone size: many; J gene: TRBJ2-1; V gene: TRBV11-2; CDR3 DNA: TGTGCCAGCAGCTCGCCCGCGGGGGGGCCCAAGAATGAGCAGTTCTTC; CDR3 protein: CASSSPAGGPKNEQFF
D gene: TRBD2; clone size: few; J gene: TRBJ2-5; V gene: TRBV5-8; CDR3 DNA: TGTGCCAGCAGCGGAGGACTAGCGGGGGCTTCGGAGACCCAGTACTTC; CDR3 protein: CASSGGLAGASETQYF
D gene: -; clone size: -; J gene: TRBJ2-1; V gene: TRBV29-1; CDR3 DNA: TGCAGCGTTGGTCAGGGCAGTGAGGAGCAGTTCTTC; CDR3 protein: CSVGQGSEEQFF
D gene: -; clone size: few; J gene: TRBJ1-3; V gene: TRBV20-1; CDR3 DNA: TGCAGTGCTAGAGATTCGACCTACTCTGGAAACACCATATATTTT; CDR3 protein: CSARDSTYSGNTIYF
D gene: TRBD1; clone size: -; J gene: TRBJ2-1; V gene: TRBV6-5; CDR3 DNA: TGTGCCAGCAGTCGACAGGGGCGCGATGAGCAGTTCTTC; CDR3 protein: CASSRQGRDEQFF
D gene: TRBD1; clone size: -; J gene: TRBJ2-1; V gene: TRBV12-3/TRBV12-4; CDR3 DNA: TGTGCCAGCAGTCCCGGGACAGTCAATGAGCAGTTCTTC; CDR3 protein: CASSPGTVNEQFF
D gene: -; clone size: few; J gene: TRBJ1-2; V gene: TRBV19; CDR3 DNA: TGTGCCAGTAGTATGTTCGCAGGGGCTAACTATGGCTACACCTTC; CDR3 protein: CASSMFAGANYGYTF
D gene: -; clone size: -; J gene: TRBJ1-2; V gene: TRBV10-2; CDR3 DNA: TGCGCCAGCTCGGATCAAGCTAACTATGGCTACACCTTC; CDR3 protein: CASSDQANYGYTF
D gene: -; clone size: -; J gene: TRBJ1-4; V gene: TRBV10-2; CDR3 DNA: TGCGCCAGCAGTGACCGACCCGGGGCAGCTAATGAAAAACTGTTTTTT; CDR3 protein: CASSDRPGAANEKLFF
D gene: -; clone size: -; J gene: TRBJ1-1; V gene: TRBV10-2; CDR3 DNA: TGCGCCAGCAGTCGTGAAACTCGGGGCACTGAAGCTTTCTTT; CDR3 protein: CASSRETRGTEAFF
D gene: -; clone size: few; J gene: TRBJ2-1; V gene: TRBV3-1; CDR3 DNA: TGTGCCAGCAGCCAAGACAGGGGACCCTACAATGAGCAGTTCTTC; CDR3 protein: CASSQDRGPYNEQFF
D gene: -; clone size: few; J gene: TRBJ1-2; V gene: TRBV10-3; CDR3 DNA: TGTGCCATCAGTGGGGCCGCTAACTATGGCTACACCTTC; CDR3 protein: CAISGAANYGYTF
D gene: -; clone size: -; J gene: TRBJ2-5; V gene: TRBV10-1; CDR3 DNA: TGCGCCAGCAGTATGACAGTCCAAGAGACCCAGTACTTC; CDR3 protein: CASSMTVQETQYF
D gene: -; clone size: -; J gene: TRBJ2-3; V gene: TRBV30; CDR3 DNA: TGTGCCTGGGCCCCGTGGCCGTCTGCCACAGATACGCAGTATTTT; CDR3 protein: CAWAPWPSATDTQYF
D gene: -; clone size: many; J gene: TRBJ2-1; V gene: TRBV11-2; CDR3 DNA: TGTGCCAGCAGCGGCAACTATGAGCAGTTCTTC; CDR3 protein: CASSGNYEQFF
D gene: -; clone size: -; J gene: TRBJ2-2; V gene: TRBV10-3; CDR3 DNA: TGTGCCATCAGCCCCTCCCGGGAGCTGTTTTTT; CDR3 protein: CAISPSRELFF
D gene: -; clone size: few; J gene: TRBJ2-2; V gene: TRBV7-7; CDR3 DNA: TGTGCTAGCAGCTTTGGGGACACCGGGGAGCTGTTTTTT; CDR3 protein: CASSFGDTGELFF
D gene: -; clone size: many; J gene: TRBJ1-2; V gene: TRBV2; CDR3 DNA: TGTGCCAGCGGGACCCAGGGCTACACCTTC; CDR3 protein: CASGTQGYTF
D gene: -; clone size: few; J gene: TRBJ2-5; V gene: TRBV11-2; CDR3 DNA: TGTGCCAGCAGCTTAGGGGGTGGAGGGACAGCTCAAGAGACCCAGTACTTC; CDR3 protein: CASSLGGGGTAQETQYF
D gene: -; clone size: many; J gene: TRBJ1-4; V gene: TRBV7-7; CDR3 DNA: TGTGCTAGCAGCTCCTCCCCGGGGGGGGGGCTGTTTTTT; CDR3 protein: CASSSSPGGGLFF
D gene: -; clone size: few; J gene: TRBJ2-2; V gene: TRBV6-5; CDR3 DNA: TGTGCCAGCAGTTACGCCGGGACACTCACCGGGGAGCTGTTTTTT; CDR3 protein: CASSYAGTLTGELFF
D gene: -; clone size: few; J gene: TRBJ1-6; V gene: TRBV5-6; CDR3 DNA: TGTGCCAGCAGCCCCAGGGGCTCTAATTCACCCCTCCACTTT; CDR3 protein: CASSPRGSNSPLHF
D gene: -; clone size: -; J gene: TRBJ2-4; V gene: TRBV7-6; CDR3 DNA: TGTGCCAGCAGCGCGGGACTTCGGGACATTCAGTACTTC; CDR3 protein: CASSAGLRDIQYF
D gene: -; clone size: few; J gene: TRBJ2-7; V gene: TRBV30; CDR3 DNA: TGTGCCTGGAGTGAGCGGTCCTACGAGCAGTACTTC; CDR3 protein: CAWSERSYEQYF
D gene: -; clone size: many; J gene: TRBJ1-1; V gene: TRBV6-2/TRBV6-3; CDR3 DNA: TGTGCCAGCAGCCGGTCTAGTTTCGAAGCTTTCTTT; CDR3 protein: CASSRSSFEAFF
D gene: -; clone size: many; J gene: TRBJ2-3; V gene: TRBV20-1; CDR3 DNA: TGCAGTGCGCACCGGCTTACACGGGAGCACACAGATACGCAGTATTTT; CDR3 protein: CSAHRLTREHTDTQYF
D gene: -; clone size: -; J gene: TRBJ2-3; V gene: TRBV11-3; CDR3 DNA: TGTGCCAGCAGCTTGAGTCCGGGGGCCAGCACAGATACGCAGTATTTT; CDR3 protein: CASSLSPGASTDTQYF
D gene: -; clone size: few; J gene: TRBJ2-5; V gene: TRBV20-1; CDR3 DNA: TGCAGTGCTAGTTGGCAGGACCAAGAGACCCAGTACTTC; CDR3 protein: CSASWQDQETQYF
D gene: TRBD1; clone size: -; J gene: TRBJ2-1; V gene: TRBV11-3; CDR3 DNA: TGTGCCAGCAGCCCACGGGGACAGGGGTCTAATGAGCAGTTCTTC; CDR3 protein: CASSPRGQGSNEQFF
D gene: TRBD1; clone size: few; J gene: TRBJ2-1; V gene: TRBV6-6; CDR3 DNA: TGTGCCAGCAGTTACGGGGACAGCCTAAATGAGCAGTTCTTC; CDR3 protein: CASSYGDSLNEQFF
D gene: TRBD1; clone size: few; J gene: TRBJ1-1; V gene: TRBV5-1; CDR3 DNA: TGCGCCAGCAGCTCCGGGACAGGGGACACTGAAGCTTTCTTT; CDR3 protein: CASSSGTGDTEAFF
D gene: TRBD2; clone size: few; J gene: TRBJ2-7; V gene: TRBV20-1; CDR3 DNA: TGCAGTGCAAGAGCGGGGGGGCCCCCCTACGAGCAGTACTTC; CDR3 protein: CSARAGGPPYEQYF
D gene: -; clone size: -; J gene: TRBJ1-6; V gene: TRBV24-1; CDR3 DNA: TGTGCCACCAGTGAGGATACGGCACCCCTCCACTTT; CDR3 protein: CATSEDTAPLHF
D gene: -; clone size: few; J gene: TRBJ1-4; V gene: TRBV9; CDR3 DNA: TGTGCCAGCAGCGTAGCCGGTGCAACTAATGAAAAACTGTTTTTT; CDR3 protein: CASSVAGATNEKLFF
D gene: -; clone size: many; J gene: TRBJ1-1; V gene: TRBV7-6; CDR3 DNA: TGTGCCAGCAGCTTAGCTAGTAGGTGGGGGCTTGGCACTGAAGCTTTCTTT; CDR3 protein: CASSLASRWGLGTEAFF
D gene: TRBD1; clone size: -; J gene: TRBJ2-7; V gene: TRBV6-6; CDR3 DNA: TGTGCCAGCATCCGGGACAGGGGAGGCGAGCAGTACTTC; CDR3 protein: CASIRDRGGEQYF
D gene: -; clone size: many; J gene: TRBJ2-7; V gene: TRBV6-2/TRBV6-3; CDR3 DNA: TGTGCCAGCACCCCGAGGTCCAGCTCCTACGAGCAGTACTTC; CDR3 protein: CASTPRSSSYEQYF
D gene: -; clone size: few; J gene: TRBJ2-3; V gene: TRBV12-3/TRBV12-4; CDR3 DNA: TGTGCCAGCCAAGAACCCAGGGTGGGTGGGGCAGATACGCAGTATTTT; CDR3 protein: CASQEPRVGGADTQYF
D gene: TRBD1; clone size: -; J gene: TRBJ1-5; V gene: TRBV5-1; CDR3 DNA: TGCGCCAGCAGACCTGGGACAGGGGTACAGCCCCAGCATTTT; CDR3 protein: CASRPGTGVQPQHF
D gene: TRBD1; clone size: -; J gene: TRBJ2-1; V gene: TRBV25-1; CDR3 DNA: TGTGCCAGCAGTGCACCGGGACAGGTAAATGAGCAGTTCTTC; CDR3 protein: CASSAPGQVNEQFF
D gene: TRBD2; clone size: -; J gene: TRBJ2-1; V gene: TRBV27; CDR3 DNA: TGTGCCAACAGCGCGCGAGCGGGGGGAGTAATCGCCTACAATGAGCAGTTCTTC; CDR3 protein: CANSARAGGVIAYNEQFF
D gene: TRBD1; clone size: few; J gene: TRBJ2-7; V gene: TRBV20-1; CDR3 DNA: TGCAGTGCGCCGACAGGGGTTCTGGACGAGCAGTACTTC; CDR3 protein: CSAPTGVLDEQYF
D gene: -; clone size: few; J gene: TRBJ2-6; V gene: TRBV29-1; CDR3 DNA: TGCAGCGTCTTGGGCTCTGGGGCCAACGTCCTGACTTTC; CDR3 protein: CSVLGSGANVLTF
D gene: -; clone size: -; J gene: TRBJ2-2; V gene: TRBV4-3; CDR3 DNA: TGCGCCAGCAGCTCGGGGCGGGCCACCGGGGAGCTGTTTTTT; CDR3 protein: CASSSGRATGELFF
D gene: -; clone size: few; J gene: TRBJ2-1; V gene: TRBV7-2; CDR3 DNA: TGTGCCAGCAGCCCCCGAGACAGGACCAGCTCCTACAATGAGCAGTTCTTC; CDR3 protein: CASSPRDRTSSYNEQFF
D gene: -; clone size: -; J gene: TRBJ1-5; V gene: TRBV7-9; CDR3 DNA: TGTGCCAGCAGCCATTCAGGGCGCCAGCATTTT; CDR3 protein: CASSHSGRQHF
D gene: -; clone size: few; J gene: TRBJ2-2; V gene: TRBV7-3; CDR3 DNA: TGTGCCAGCAGCCCCGAGCGCTACACCGGGGAGCTGTTTTTT; CDR3 protein: CASSPERYTGELFF
D gene: -; clone size: few; J gene: TRBJ2-1; V gene: TRBV7-3; CDR3 DNA: TGTGCCAGCAGCCCTACGGGGGCGGGGACTTACAATGAGCAGTTCTTC; CDR3 protein: CASSPTGAGTYNEQFF
D gene: TRBD1; clone size: many; J gene: TRBJ1-1; V gene: TRBV2; CDR3 DNA: TGTGCCAGCAGTGGGGTAGGGGGCATGTTGGGCGCTGAAGCTTTCTTT; CDR3 protein: CASSGVGGMLGAEAFF
D gene: -; clone size: many; J gene: TRBJ1-6; V gene: TRBV27; CDR3 DNA: TGTGCCAGCAGTTTATCGCCGGGTTTGGCACCCCTCCACTTT; CDR3 protein: CASSLSPGLAPLHF
D gene: TRBD2; clone size: few; J gene: TRBJ2-7; V gene: TRBV20-1; CDR3 DNA: TGCAGTGCAGCTGGACTAGCGGGGATTACCTACGAGCAGTACTTC; CDR3 protein: CSAAGLAGITYEQYF
D gene: -; clone size: many; J gene: TRBJ2-2; V gene: TRBV11-2; CDR3 DNA: TGTGCCAGCAGCTCGCTGGGGGAGCTATACGCGAACACCGGGGAGCTGTTTTTT; CDR3 protein: CASSSLGELYANTGELFF
D gene: -; clone size: many; J gene: TRBJ1-1; V gene: TRBV7-2; CDR3 DNA: TGTGCCAGCAGACCGACAAGGGACACTGAAGCTTTCTTT; CDR3 protein: CASRPTRDTEAFF
D gene: TRBD1; clone size: few; J gene: TRBJ1-2; V gene: TRBV18; CDR3 DNA: TGTGCCAGCTCACCGACCCTGCCAGGGGGCAATTACTATGGCTACACCTTC; CDR3 protein: CASSPTLPGGNYYGYTF
D gene: TRBD2; clone size: many; J gene: TRBJ2-7; V gene: TRBV19; CDR3 DNA: TGTGCCAGTAGTACGTTCCGGACGGGGGGAGCCTACGAGCAGTACTTC; CDR3 protein: CASSTFRTGGAYEQYF